The TCR beta chain described here comes from a study of T cells after yellow fever vaccination (dated by TCRdb to about 2019). Describing the broader study: The SMART-Seq v4 Ultra Low Input RNA kit was used to prepare libraries from fractions with low cell numbers. To follow T-cell clones before and after both primary and booster YFV17D yellow fever vaccination, bulk TCR alpha and beta repertoires underwent longitudinal sequencing. Two healthy male donors, one aged 18 to 30 and one aged 30 to 40 years, made up the cohort. Bulk PBMC replicates and cell subsets were isolated from blood drawn at multiple timepoints before and after both primary and secondary immunization. General findings and caveats noted by the study authors: A small share of clonotypes was detected in both CD4 and CD8 compartments, with the overlap likely arising from convergent recombination. After the booster, most clones that had expanded after primary vaccination were detected again (approximately 97% of CD4 and more than 80% of CD8), suggesting broad maintenance of memory. Because abundant contaminating clonotypes from the bulk population could be contained in FACS-sorted repertoires, computational filtering was required. Compared with the primary T-cell response, the secondary T-cell response was weaker but faster, peaking on day 5 rather than day 15. The study included only a couple of donors, which limits how far the findings can be generalized.

V is pruned by 3 bases and J by 2 bases, leaving 5 bases of the junction without a gene match. From the germline V gene, CDR1 is SQVTM and CDR2 is ANQGSEA. Counted from cysteine to phenylalanine, this CDR3 has 15 amino acids. Of all the DNA, just the CDR3 is kept, 45 bases in frame from base 1. Reads for this sample came from an Illumina NovaSeq 6000. Synthesis of TCR cDNA relied on 5'RACE template switching, a step that introduced a universal primer site along with unique molecular identifiers. Priming of cDNA synthesis was performed from both the TCR alpha and TCR beta constant segments. Two PCR steps were used to amplify libraries, with sample barcodes and sequencing adapters being added in the second step. Sequencing of libraries was done on Illumina HiSeq 2500 (2x100 bp) or NovaSeq (2x150 bp). As for how the authors treated the data: MIGEC was used to demultiplex reads and collapse the reads into UMI consensus sequences, and MiXCR was used for V(D)J alignment. Vaccine-responding clonotypes were identified with edgeR using replicate PBMC samples, with FDR below 0.01 and a log2 fold change above 5 up to day 15 being required. Bulk clonotypes were assigned CD4 or CD8 identity according to which sequenced CD4 or CD8 repertoire held them at higher abundance. Using fastp at Q25 and MiXCR, TCRdb reprocessed the public reads and kept productive beta chains. Here each entry gathers all rows of one CDR3 protein and keeps the most common genes and DNA. TCRdb, rather than the study authors, made the V and J calls. The sample has around 310,000 distinct CDR3 sequences on record, about 4% of them singletons. The ten most abundant clones make up around 24% of the sample.

The treatment or condition label of this sample denotes: live attenuated yellow fever vaccine strain. At each blood-draw timepoint, two biological replicates of bulk PBMCs were collected. A standard Ficoll-Paque protocol was used to isolate PBMCs from peripheral blood. RNA was extracted with TriZol from bulk PBMCs, CD4 and CD8 fractions, and dextramer-positive and dextramer-negative fractions. A word on this clonotype: The target of this receptor is not known. Per-nucleotide qualities are absent, and no much larger clonotype sits a single base away.

Sequenced here: PBMCs, sampled 5 days after the yellow fever booster vaccination. This TCR was sampled from a man aged 18 to 30 who received the YFV17D yellow fever vaccine. The chain was built from TRBV29-1 and TRBJ2-5, with TRBD1 matching 11 junction bases. The CDR3 region: CSVDGTGGLQETQYF. The DNA sequence is TGCAGCGTTGATGGGACAGGGGGTCTTCAAGAGACCCAGTACTTC.